These 2 T cell receptor beta chains share one sample of origin, sequenced in a study of blood T cell repertoires in COVID-19. Profiled with immunoSEQ multiplex PCR; TCRdb holds only in-frame clones, not every one. The sample has roughly 670,000 clones, 90% seen once. Sequencing input: peripheral blood. The receptor set was obtained from a woman in her late teens or twenties with acute or convalescent COVID-19.

This rearrangement joins TRBV24-1 to TRBJ1-2; 7 bases agree with TRBD1. The V and J ends lost 5 bases and 4 bases, in that order; junction bases with no gene match: 3. Germline assignment: CDR1 KGHDR and CDR2 SFDVKD. The CDR3 runs 13 residues. The CDR3 reads CATSAGQPYGYTF. The CDR3 DNA is TGTGCCACCAGTGCGGGACAGCCCTATGGCTACACCTTC.

The V and J genes are TRBV7-2 and TRBJ1-1; D gene unclear. This CDR3 comprises 13 residues. Trimming took off 3 bases at V and 1 base at J, with 6 bases between the two ends. Germline-derived CDR1 and CDR2 are SGHTA and FQGNSA. The CDR3 nucleotides read TGTGCCAGCAGCTTCGGGTGGAACACTGAAGCTTTCTTT. Protein product: CASSFGWNTEAFF. The variable domain in full, with the rest retrieved from reference TRBV7-2 and TRBJ1-1, is GAGVSQSPSNKVTEKGKDVELRCDPISGHTALYWYRQSLGQGLEFLIYFQGNSAPDKSGLPSDRFSAERTGGSVSTLTIQRTQQEDSAVYLCASSFGWNTEAFFGQGTRLTVV.